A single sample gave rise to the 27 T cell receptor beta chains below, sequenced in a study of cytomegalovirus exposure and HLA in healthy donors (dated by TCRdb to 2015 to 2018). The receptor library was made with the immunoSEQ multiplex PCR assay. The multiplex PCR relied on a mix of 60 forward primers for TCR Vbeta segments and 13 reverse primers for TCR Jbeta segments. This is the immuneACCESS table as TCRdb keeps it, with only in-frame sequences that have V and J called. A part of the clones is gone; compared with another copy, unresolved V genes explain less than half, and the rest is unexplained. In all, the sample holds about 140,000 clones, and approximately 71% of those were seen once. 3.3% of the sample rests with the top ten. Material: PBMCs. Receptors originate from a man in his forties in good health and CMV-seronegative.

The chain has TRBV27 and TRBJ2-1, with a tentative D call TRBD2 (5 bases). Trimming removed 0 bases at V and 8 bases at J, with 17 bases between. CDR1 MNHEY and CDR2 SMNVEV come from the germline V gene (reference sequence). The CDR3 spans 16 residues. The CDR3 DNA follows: TGTGCCAGCAGTTTATCTCCTAGCACTACGGCTTATGAGCAGTTCTTC. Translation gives CASSLSPSTTAYEQFF.

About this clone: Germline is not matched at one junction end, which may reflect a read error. The DNA for the CDR3 is TGTTCCAGCAGCCCCCCCAACAGTAATTCCAACTATGGCTACACCTTC. This gives the protein CSSSPPNSNSNYGYTF. The V call is TRBV7-9, the J call TRBJ1-2; D gene unclear. The CDR3 is made up of 16 amino acids. Germline V CDR1 and CDR2: SEHNR, FQNEAQ (reference sequence).

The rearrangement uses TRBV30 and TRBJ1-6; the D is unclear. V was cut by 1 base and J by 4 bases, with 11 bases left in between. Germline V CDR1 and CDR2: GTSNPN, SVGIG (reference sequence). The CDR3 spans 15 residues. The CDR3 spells CAWSAASGYNSPLHF. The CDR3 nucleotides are TGTGCCTGGAGTGCGGCCAGCGGATATAATTCACCCCTCCACTTT.

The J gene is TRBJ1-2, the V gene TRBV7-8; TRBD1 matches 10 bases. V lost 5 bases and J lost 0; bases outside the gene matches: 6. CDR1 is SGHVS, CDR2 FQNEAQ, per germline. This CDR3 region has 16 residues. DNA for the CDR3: TGTGCCAGCAGCCCGGGACAGGGGCTTGCTAACTATGGCTACACCTTC. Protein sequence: CASSPGQGLANYGYTF.

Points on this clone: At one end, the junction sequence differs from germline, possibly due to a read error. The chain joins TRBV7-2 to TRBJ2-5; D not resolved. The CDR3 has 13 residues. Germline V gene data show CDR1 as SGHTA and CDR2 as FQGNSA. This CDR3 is CASSLSQSNGKDF. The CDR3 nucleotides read TGTGCCAGCAGCTTGTCACAGTCTAACGGAAAGGACTTC.

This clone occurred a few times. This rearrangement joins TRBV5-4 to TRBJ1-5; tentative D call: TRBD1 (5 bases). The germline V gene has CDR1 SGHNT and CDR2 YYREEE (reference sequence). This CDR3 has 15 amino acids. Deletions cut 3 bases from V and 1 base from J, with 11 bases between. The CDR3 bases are TGTGCCAGCAGCTCAGGGCCCGGGAGCAATCAGCCCCAGCATTTT. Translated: CASSSGPGSNQPQHF.

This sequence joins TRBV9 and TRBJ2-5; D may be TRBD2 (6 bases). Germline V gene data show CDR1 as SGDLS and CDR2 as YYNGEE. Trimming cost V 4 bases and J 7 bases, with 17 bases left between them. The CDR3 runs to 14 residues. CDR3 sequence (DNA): TGTGCCAGCAGCCCCCCCGGAGGGGTGGCGACCCAGTACTTC. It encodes CASSPPGGVATQYF. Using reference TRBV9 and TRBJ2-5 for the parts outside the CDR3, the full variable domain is DSGVTQTPKHLITATGQRVTLRCSPRSGDLSVYWYQQSLDQGLQFLIQYYNGEERAKGNILERFSAQQFPDLHSELNLSSLELGDSALYFCASSPPGGVATQYFGPGTRLLVL.

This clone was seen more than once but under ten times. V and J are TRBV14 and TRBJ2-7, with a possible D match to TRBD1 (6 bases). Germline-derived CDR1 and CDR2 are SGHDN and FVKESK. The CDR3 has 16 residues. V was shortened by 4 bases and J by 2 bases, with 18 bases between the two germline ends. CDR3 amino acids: CASSPQPGTPTYEQYF. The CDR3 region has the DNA TGTGCCAGCAGCCCGCAACCCGGGACACCAACCTACGAGCAGTACTTC.

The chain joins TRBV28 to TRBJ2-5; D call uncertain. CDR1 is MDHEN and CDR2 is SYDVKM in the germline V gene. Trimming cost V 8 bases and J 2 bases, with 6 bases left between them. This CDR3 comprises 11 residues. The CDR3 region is CASGSQETQYF. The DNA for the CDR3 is TGTGCCAGCGGTAGTCAAGAGACCCAGTACTTC.

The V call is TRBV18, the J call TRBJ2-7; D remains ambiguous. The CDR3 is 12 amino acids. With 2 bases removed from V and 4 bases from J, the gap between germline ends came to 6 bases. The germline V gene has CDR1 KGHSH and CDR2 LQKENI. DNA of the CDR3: TGTGCCAGCTCACCAGCTAGTTACGAGCAGTACTTC. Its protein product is CASSPASYEQYF.

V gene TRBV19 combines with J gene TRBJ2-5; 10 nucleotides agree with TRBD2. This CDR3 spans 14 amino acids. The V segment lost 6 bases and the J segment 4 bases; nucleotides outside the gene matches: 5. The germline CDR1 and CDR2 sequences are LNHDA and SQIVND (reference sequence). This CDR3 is CASRERGGRETQYF. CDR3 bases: TGTGCCAGTAGAGAGCGGGGGGGACGAGAGACCCAGTACTTC. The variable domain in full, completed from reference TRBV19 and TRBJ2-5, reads DGGITQSPKYLFRKEGQNVTLSCEQNLNHDAMYWYRQDPGQGLRLIYYSQIVNDFQKGDIAEGYSVSREKKESFPLTVTSAQKNPTAFYLCASRERGGRETQYFGPGTRLLVL.

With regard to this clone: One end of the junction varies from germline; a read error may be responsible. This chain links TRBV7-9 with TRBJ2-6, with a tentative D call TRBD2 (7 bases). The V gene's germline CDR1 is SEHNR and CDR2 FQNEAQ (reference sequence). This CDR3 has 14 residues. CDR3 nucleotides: TGTTCCAGCAGCCTGGGGGGGGGCTTGGACGTCCTGACTTTC. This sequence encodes CSSSLGGGLDVLTF.

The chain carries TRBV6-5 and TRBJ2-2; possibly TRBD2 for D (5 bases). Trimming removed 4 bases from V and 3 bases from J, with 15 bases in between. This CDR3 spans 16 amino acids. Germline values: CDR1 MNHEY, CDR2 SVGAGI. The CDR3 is CASSCEPEGYTGELFF. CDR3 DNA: TGTGCCAGCAGTTGCGAGCCAGAGGGATACACCGGGGAGCTGTTTTTT.

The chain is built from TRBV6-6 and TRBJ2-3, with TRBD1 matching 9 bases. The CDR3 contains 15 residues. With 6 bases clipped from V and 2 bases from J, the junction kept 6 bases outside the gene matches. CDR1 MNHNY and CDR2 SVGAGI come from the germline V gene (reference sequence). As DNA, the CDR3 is TGTGCCAGCAGCCCGAGGACAGGGGACACAGATACGCAGTATTTT. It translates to CASSPRTGDTDTQYF.

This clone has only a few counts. The CDR3 DNA sequence: TGTGCCAGCAGCTCACTCCGGAACACTGAAGCTTTCTTT. Translated, it gives CASSSLRNTEAFF. The chain couples TRBV7-9 to TRBJ1-1, with D unclear. Trimming removed 4 bases at V and 1 base at J, with 7 bases between. CDR3 length: 13 residues. CDR1 is SEHNR, CDR2 FQNEAQ, per germline (reference sequence).

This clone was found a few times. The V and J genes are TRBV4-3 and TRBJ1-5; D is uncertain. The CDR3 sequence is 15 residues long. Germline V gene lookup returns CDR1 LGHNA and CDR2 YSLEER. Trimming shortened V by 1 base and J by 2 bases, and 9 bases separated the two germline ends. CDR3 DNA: TGCGCCAGCAGCCAAGGGTTGGCAGGCAATCAGCCCCAGCATTTT. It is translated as CASSQGLAGNQPQHF.

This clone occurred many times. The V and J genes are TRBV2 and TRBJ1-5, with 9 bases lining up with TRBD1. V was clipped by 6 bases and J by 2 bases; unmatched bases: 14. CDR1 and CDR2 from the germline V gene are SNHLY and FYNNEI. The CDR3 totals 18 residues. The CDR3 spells CASSYHRDRVRGNQPQHF. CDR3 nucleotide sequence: TGTGCCAGCAGCTATCACCGGGACAGGGTAAGAGGCAATCAGCCCCAGCATTTT.

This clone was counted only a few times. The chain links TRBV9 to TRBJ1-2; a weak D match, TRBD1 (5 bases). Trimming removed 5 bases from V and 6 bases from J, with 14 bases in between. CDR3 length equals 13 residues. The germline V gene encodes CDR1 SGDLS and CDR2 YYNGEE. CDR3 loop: CASSEGGVDGYTF. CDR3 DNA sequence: TGTGCCAGCAGTGAGGGAGGGGTAGATGGCTACACCTTC. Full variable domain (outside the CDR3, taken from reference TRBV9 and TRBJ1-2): DSGVTQTPKHLITATGQRVTLRCSPRSGDLSVYWYQQSLDQGLQFLIQYYNGEERAKGNILERFSAQQFPDLHSELNLSSLELGDSALYFCASSEGGVDGYTFGSGTRLTVV.

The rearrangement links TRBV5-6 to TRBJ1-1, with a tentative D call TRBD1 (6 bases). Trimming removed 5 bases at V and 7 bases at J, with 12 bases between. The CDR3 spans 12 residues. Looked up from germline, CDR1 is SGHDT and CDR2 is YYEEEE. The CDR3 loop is CASSRTGIEAFF. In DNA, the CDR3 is TGTGCCAGCAGTCGTACAGGGATTGAAGCTTTCTTT.

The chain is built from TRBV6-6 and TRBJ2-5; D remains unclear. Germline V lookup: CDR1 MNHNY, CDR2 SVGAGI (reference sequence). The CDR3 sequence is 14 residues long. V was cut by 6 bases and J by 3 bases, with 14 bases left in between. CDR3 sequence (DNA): TGTGCCAGCAGCCCCTATCAACAGAAAGAGACCCAGTACTTC. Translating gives CASSPYQQKETQYF.

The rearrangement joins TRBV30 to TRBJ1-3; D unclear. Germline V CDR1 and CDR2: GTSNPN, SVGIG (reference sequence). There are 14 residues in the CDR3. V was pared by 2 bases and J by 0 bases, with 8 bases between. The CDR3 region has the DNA TGTGCCTGGAGTCCGGAGTCCTCTGGAAACACCATATATTTT. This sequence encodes CAWSPESSGNTIYF.

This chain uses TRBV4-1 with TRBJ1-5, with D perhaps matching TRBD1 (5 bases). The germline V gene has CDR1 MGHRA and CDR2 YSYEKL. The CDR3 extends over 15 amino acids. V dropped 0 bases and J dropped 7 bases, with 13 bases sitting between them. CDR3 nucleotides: TGCGCCAGCAGCCAAGACGAGGCGGGGGTGCAGCCCCAGCATTTT. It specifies CASSQDEAGVQPQHF.

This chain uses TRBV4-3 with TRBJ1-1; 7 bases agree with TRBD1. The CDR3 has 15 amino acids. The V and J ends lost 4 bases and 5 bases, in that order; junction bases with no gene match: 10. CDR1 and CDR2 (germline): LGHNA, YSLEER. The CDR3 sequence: CASSPSGTARTEAFF. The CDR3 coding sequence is TGCGCCAGCAGCCCGTCCGGGACAGCGAGGACTGAAGCTTTCTTT.

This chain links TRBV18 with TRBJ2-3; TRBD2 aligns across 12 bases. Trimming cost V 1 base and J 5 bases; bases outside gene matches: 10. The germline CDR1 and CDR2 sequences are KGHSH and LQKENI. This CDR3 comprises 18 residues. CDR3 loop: CASSPLASGGAEEDTQYF. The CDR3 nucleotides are TGTGCCAGCTCACCACTGGCTAGCGGGGGGGCCGAGGAAGATACGCAGTATTTT.

For the CDR3, the DNA is TGTGCCAGCAGCCTACTAGCGGGGGACCAAGAGACCCAGTACTTC. It codes for CASSLLAGDQETQYF. The chain employs TRBV14 and TRBJ2-5; 11 bases map to TRBD2. V trimming: 4 bases; J trimming: 0 bases; junction bases outside the gene matches: 1. CDR1 is SGHDN, CDR2 FVKESK, per germline. This CDR3 has 15 amino acids.

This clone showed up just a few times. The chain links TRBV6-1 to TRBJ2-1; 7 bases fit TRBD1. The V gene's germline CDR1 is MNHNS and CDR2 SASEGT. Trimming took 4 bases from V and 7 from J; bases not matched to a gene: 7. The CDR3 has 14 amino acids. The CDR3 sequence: CASSGQGVSNEQFF. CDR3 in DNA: TGTGCCAGCAGTGGACAGGGAGTATCGAATGAGCAGTTCTTC.

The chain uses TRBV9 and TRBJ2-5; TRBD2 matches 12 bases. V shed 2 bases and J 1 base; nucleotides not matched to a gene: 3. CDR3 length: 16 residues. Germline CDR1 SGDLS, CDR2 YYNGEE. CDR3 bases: TGTGCCAGCAGCGTCCTAGCGGGGGGGCTCCAAGAGACCCAGTACTTC. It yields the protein CASSVLAGGLQETQYF.